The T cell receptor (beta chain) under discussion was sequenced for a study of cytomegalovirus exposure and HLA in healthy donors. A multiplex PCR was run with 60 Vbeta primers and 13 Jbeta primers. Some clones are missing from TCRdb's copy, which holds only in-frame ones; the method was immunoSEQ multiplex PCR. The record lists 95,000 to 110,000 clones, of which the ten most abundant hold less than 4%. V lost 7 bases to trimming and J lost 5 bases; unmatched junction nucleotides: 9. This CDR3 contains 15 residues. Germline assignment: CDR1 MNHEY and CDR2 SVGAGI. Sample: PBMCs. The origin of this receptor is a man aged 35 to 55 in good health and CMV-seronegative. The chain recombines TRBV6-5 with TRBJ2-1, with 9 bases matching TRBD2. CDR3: CASKTPGLANNEQFF. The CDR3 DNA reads TGTGCCAGCAAGACACCGGGACTAGCAAACAATGAGCAGTTCTTC.